This T cell receptor (beta chain) stems from a study of blood T cell repertoires in COVID-19. Overall study context: Some COVID-19 samples were acute and others convalescent; all came from the United States, Italy and Spain. From T cells, B-cell-depleted T cells, or PBMCs came the material, which was cDNA or gDNA.

The protocol was immunoSEQ multiplex PCR, while the TCRdb copy is restricted to in-frame clones and leaves out a portion. The data show about 62,000 clones, approximately 86% seen once. This CDR3 has 19 residues. Germline CDR1 LNHDA, CDR2 SQIVND (reference sequence). V lost 1 base to trimming and J lost 1 base, with 22 bases between them. This sequence joins TRBV19 and TRBJ1-2; D gene uncertain. Sequencing was performed on peripheral blood. This receptor was obtained from a man in his 70s with acute or convalescent COVID-19. The CDR3 DNA reads as TGTGCCAGTAGTATAGCTAATCCGGCAGCTACCGGGAATAACTATGGCTACACCTTC. The encoded protein is CASSIANPAATGNNYGYTF. Full variable domain (missing parts from reference TRBV19 and TRBJ1-2): DGGITQSPKYLFRKEGQNVTLSCEQNLNHDAMYWYRQDPGQGLRLIYYSQIVNDFQKGDIAEGYSVSREKKESFPLTVTSAQKNPTAFYLCASSIANPAATGNNYGYTFGSGTRLTVV.